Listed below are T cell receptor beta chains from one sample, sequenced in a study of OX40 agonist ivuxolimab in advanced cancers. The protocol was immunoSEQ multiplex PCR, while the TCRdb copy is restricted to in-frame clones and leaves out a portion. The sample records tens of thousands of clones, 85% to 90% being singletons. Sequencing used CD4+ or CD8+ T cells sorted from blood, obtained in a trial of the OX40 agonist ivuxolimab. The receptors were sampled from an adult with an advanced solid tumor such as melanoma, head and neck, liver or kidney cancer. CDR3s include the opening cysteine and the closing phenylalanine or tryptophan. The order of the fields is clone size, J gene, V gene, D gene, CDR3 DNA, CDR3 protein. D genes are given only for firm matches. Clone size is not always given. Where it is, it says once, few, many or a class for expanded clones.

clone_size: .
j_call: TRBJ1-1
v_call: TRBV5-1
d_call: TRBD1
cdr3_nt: TGCGCCAGCAGCGAGCCGGGACAGGGGGCGCGGAACACTGAAGCTTTCTTT
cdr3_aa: CASSEPGQGARNTEAFF

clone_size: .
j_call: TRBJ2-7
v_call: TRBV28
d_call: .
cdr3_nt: TGTGCCAGCATGAGAAGGAGGCAACGCTACGAGCAGTACTTC
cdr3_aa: CASMRRRQRYEQYF

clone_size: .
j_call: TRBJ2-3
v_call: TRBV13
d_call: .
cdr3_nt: TGTGCCAGCACCCAGCCGGGGGTCACAGATACGCAGTATTTT
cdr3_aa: CASTQPGVTDTQYF

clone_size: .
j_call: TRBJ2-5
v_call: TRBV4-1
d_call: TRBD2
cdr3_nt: TGCGCCAGCAATATAACCGGGACTATATCAGACGCTGGGGGGACCCAGTACTTC
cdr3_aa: CASNITGTISDAGGTQYF

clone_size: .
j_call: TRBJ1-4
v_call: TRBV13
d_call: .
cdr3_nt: TGTGCCAGCAGCAGTCGGGACGGGAGAAATGAAAAACTGTTTTTT
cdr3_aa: CASSSRDGRNEKLFF

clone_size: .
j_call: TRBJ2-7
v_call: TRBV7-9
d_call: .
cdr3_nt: TGTGCCAGCAGCTCGTCAGGGGGGGCGGCCATTGCATACTTC
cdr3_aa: CASSSSGGAAIAYF

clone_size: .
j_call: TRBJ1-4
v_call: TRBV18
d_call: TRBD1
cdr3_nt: TGTGCCAGCTCACCCCTCGGGACAGGGGCCTTCCCAACTAATGAAAAACTGTTTTTT
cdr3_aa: CASSPLGTGAFPTNEKLFF

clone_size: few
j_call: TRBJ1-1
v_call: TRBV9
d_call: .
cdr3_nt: TGTGCCAGCAGCGTAGACCCCACATTGGTCGAAGCTTTCTTT
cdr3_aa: CASSVDPTLVEAFF

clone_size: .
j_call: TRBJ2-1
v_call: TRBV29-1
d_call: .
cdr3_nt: TGCAGCGTTGAAGATCTGCGAGGAAACAATGAGCAGTTCTTC
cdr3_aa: CSVEDLRGNNEQFF

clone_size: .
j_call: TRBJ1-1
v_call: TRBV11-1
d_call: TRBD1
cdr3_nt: TGTGCCAGCAGCTTATACAGGGGGGACACTGAAGCTTTCTTT
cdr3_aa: CASSLYRGDTEAFF

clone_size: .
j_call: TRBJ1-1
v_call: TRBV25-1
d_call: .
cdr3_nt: TGTGCCAGCAGTTACGGGGCCATGAACACTGAAGCTTTCTTT
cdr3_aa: CASSYGAMNTEAFF

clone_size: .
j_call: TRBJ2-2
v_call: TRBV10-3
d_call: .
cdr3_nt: TGTGCCATCAGTGAGTTTCAGGGATCCTTAAACACCGGGGAGCTGTTTTTT
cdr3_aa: CAISEFQGSLNTGELFF

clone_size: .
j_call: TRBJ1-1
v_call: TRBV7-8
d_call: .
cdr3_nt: TGTGCCAGCAGCTTCACGGGGGACACTGAAGCTTTCTTT
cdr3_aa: CASSFTGDTEAFF

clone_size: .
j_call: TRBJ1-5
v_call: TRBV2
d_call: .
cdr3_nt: TGTGCCAGCAATGACGTGGGTCAGCCCCAGCATTTT
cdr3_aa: CASNDVGQPQHF

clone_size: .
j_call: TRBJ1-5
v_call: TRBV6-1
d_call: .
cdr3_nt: TGTGCCAGCAGTGAGGGGCTCAGCAATCAGCCCCAGCATTTT
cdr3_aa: CASSEGLSNQPQHF

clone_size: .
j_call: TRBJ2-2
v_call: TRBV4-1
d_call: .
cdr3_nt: TGCGCCAGCAGCCAAGGAAGTTGGGGGGAGCTGTTTTTT
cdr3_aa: CASSQGSWGELFF

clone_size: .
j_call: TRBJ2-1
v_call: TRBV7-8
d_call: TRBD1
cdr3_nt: TGTGCCAGCAGCGGCCGGGACAGGGGGGGTGATGAGCAGTTCTTC
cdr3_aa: CASSGRDRGGDEQFF

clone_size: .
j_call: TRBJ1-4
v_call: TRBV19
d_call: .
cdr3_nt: TGTGCCAGTAGTTTGGGAGGGGCGCGAGGGGAAAAACTGTTTTTT
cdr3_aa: CASSLGGARGEKLFF

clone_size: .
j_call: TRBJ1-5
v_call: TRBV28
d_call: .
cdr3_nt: TGTGCCAGCAGTTTTGTCCGGGGTCAGCCCCAGCATTTT
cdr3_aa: CASSFVRGQPQHF

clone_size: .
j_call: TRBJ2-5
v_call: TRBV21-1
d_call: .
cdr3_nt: TGTGCCAGCAGCAAAGATCCCAGGGCCCCCGAGACCCAGTACTTC
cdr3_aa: CASSKDPRAPETQYF

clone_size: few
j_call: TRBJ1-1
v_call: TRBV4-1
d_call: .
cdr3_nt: TGCGCCAGCAGCCACGTCGGTGGGAACACTGAAGCTTTCTTT
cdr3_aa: CASSHVGGNTEAFF

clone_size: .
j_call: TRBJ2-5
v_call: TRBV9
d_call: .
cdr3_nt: TGTGCCAGCAGCCCGGACCTAGAGCGACAAGAGACCCAGTACTTC
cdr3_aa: CASSPDLERQETQYF

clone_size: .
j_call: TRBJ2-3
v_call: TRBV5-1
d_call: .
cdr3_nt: TGCGCCAGCAGCTCTGAGTATGGGGGCACAGATACGCAGTATTTT
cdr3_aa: CASSSEYGGTDTQYF

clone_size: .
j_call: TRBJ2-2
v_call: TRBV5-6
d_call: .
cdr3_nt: TGTGCCAGCAGTCGGACAGATTACACCGGGGAGCTGTTTTTT
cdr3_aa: CASSRTDYTGELFF

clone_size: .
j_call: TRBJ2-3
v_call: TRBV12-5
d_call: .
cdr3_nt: TGTGCTAGTGGTTTTGCGGGGCACCAGCAGTATTTT
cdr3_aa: CASGFAGHQQYF

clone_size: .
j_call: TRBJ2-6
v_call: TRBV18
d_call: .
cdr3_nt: TGTGCCAGCTCACCAGCCCAGTCTGGGGCCAACGTCCTGACTTTC
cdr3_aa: CASSPAQSGANVLTF

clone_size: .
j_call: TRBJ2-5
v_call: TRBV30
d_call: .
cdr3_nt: TGTGCCTGGAGTCCCTTTCTCGGGGGCGTCTTGAAGACCCAGTACTTC
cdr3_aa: CAWSPFLGGVLKTQYF

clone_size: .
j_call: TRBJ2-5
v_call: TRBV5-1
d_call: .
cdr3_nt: TGCGCCAGCAGCTTAGCGCGGAAAGAGACCCAGTACTTC
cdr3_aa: CASSLARKETQYF

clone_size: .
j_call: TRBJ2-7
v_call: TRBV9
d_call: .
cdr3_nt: TGTGCCAGCAGCCGGTCGCTGGAATACGAGCAGTACTTC
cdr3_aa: CASSRSLEYEQYF

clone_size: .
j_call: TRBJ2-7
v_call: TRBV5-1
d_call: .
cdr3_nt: TGCGCCAGCAGCGCCGCAGGGGCCTACGAGCAGTACTTC
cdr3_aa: CASSAAGAYEQYF

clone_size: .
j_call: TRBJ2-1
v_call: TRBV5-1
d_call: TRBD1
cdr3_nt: TGCGCCAGCAGCCTTAACCCGGGACAGGGGAGCAACAATGAGCAGTTCTTC
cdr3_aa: CASSLNPGQGSNNEQFF

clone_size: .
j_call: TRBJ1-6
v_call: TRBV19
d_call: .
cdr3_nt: TGTGCCAGTAACTTCGGACAGCCCAATTCACCCCTCCACTTT
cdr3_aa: CASNFGQPNSPLHF

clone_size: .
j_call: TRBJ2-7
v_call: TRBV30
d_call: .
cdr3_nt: TGTGCCTGGCGGGTAGGTTACGAGCAGTACTTC
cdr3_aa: CAWRVGYEQYF

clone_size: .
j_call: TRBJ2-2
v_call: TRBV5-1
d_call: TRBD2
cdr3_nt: TGCGCCAGCAGCTGGGTACTAGCGGGAGATGTTTTCACCGGGGAGCTGTTTTTT
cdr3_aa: CASSWVLAGDVFTGELFF

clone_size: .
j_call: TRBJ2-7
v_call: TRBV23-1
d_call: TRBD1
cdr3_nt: TGCGCCAGCAGTCGCCCGGGACAGGAGTACGAGCAGTACTTC
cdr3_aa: CASSRPGQEYEQYF

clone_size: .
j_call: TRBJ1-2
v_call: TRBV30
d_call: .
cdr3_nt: TGTGCCTGGACGATCGGACCGGCCTATGGCTACACCTTC
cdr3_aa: CAWTIGPAYGYTF

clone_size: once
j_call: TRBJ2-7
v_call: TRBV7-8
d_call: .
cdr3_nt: TGTGCCAGCAGCTACTCCGGGACGAGAGCTTACGAGCAGTACTTC
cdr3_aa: CASSYSGTRAYEQYF

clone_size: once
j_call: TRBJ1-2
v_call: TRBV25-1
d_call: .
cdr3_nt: TGTGCCAGCAGTGTGAAGACAGAGGATGGCTACACCTTC
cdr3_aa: CASSVKTEDGYTF

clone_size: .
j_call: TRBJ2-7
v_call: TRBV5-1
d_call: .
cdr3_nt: TGCGCCAGCAGCTTGGAAGGGACCGAGCAGTACTTC
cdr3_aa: CASSLEGTEQYF

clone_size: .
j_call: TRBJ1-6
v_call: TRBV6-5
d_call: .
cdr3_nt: TGTGCCAGCAGTTACATCCAGAATTCACCCCTCCACTTT
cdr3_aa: CASSYIQNSPLHF

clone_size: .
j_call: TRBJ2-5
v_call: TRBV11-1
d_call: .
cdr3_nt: TGTGCCAGCAGCTTAGTAGGGGGAGGCGGGGAGACCCAGTACTTC
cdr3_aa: CASSLVGGGGETQYF

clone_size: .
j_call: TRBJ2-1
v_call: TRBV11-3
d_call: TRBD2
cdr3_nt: TGTGCCAGCAGCTTGACTAGCGGGTTAGGTGAGCAGTTCTTC
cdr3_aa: CASSLTSGLGEQFF

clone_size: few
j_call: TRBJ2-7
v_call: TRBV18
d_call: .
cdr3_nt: TGTGCCAGCTCACCGGACCCCTACGAGCAGTACTTC
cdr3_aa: CASSPDPYEQYF

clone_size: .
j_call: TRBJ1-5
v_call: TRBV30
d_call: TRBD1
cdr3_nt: TGTGCCTGGAGCAAGGGACAGTATAGCAATCAGCCCCAGCATTTT
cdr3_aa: CAWSKGQYSNQPQHF

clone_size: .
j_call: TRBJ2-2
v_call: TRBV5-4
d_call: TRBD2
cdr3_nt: TGTGCCAGCAGCTTGGGACTAGCGGCCACCGGGGAGCTGTTTTTT
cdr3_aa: CASSLGLAATGELFF

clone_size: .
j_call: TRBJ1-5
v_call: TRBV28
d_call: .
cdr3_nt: TGTGCCAGCACCACAAACTCCAATCAGCCCCAGCATTTT
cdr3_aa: CASTTNSNQPQHF

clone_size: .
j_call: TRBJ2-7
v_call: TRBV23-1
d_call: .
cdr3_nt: TGCGCCAGCAGTCTTTGGGCAGGACGCTACGAGCAGTACTTC
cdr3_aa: CASSLWAGRYEQYF

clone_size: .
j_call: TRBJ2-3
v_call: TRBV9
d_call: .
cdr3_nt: TGTGCCAGCAGCGTAGAGATAGATCCCACAGATACGCAGTATTTT
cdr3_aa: CASSVEIDPTDTQYF

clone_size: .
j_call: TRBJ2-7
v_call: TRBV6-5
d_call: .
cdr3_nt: TGTGCCAGCAGTTATTGGCGAGAGGGCCACGAGCAGTACTTC
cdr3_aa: CASSYWREGHEQYF

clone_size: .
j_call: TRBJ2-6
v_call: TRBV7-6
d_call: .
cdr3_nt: TGTGCCAGCAGCTTAGGCAGGGCGTCAGGGGCCAACGTCCTGACTTTC
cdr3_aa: CASSLGRASGANVLTF

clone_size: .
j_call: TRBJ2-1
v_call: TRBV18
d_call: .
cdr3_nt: TGTGCCAGCTCACCGATAGGTTTCAATGAGCAGTTCTTC
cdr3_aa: CASSPIGFNEQFF

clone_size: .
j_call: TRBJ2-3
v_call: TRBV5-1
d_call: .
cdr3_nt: TGCGCCAGCAGCCCAATTCGAGGGGGGAGCACAGATACGCAGTATTTT
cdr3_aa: CASSPIRGGSTDTQYF

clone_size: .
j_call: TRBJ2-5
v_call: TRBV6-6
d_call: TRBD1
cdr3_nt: TGTGCCAGCAGTACCCTGGGACAGGGGCCGGAGACCCAGTACTTC
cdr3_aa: CASSTLGQGPETQYF

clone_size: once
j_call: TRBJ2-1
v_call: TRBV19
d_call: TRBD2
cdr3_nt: TGTGCCAGTACCCTATTCGGCGGGGGGTACAATGAGCAGTTCTTC
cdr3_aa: CASTLFGGGYNEQFF

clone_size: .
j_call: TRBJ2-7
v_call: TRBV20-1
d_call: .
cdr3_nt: TGCAGTGCCCCCCGCTCCTACGAGCAGTACTTC
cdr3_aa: CSAPRSYEQYF

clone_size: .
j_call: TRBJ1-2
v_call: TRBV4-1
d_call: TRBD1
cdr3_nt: TGCGCCAGCAGCCAAGTGGCAGGGGGAGACTATGGCTACACCTTC
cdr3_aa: CASSQVAGGDYGYTF

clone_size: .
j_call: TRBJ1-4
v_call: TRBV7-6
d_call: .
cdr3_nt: TGTGCCAGCAGCTTAGAGACAGGTGATGAAAAACTGTTTTTT
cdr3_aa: CASSLETGDEKLFF

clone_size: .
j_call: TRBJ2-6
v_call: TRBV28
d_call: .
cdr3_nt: TGTGCCAGCAACCGACAGCCCTCTGGGGCCAACGTCCTGACTTTC
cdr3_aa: CASNRQPSGANVLTF

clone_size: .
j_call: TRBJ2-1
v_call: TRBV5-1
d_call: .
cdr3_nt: TGCGCCAGCAGCTTGGCCGGTGCGAGCTCCTACAATGAGCAGTTCTTC
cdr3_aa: CASSLAGASSYNEQFF